What follows is one T cell receptor beta chain and its context. Its antigen is unknown. The input lacks base qualities; no much larger clone sits a single base away. The data were taken from a study of control samples from healthy donors and cancer patients (TCRdb year 2020). Taken from the germline V gene (reference sequence), the CDR1 and CDR2 loops are SEHNR and FQNEAQ. The CDR3 goes from the cysteine to the phenylalanine over 17 residues. The sequence is cut down to CDR3 DNA, 51 bases in frame from base 1. Trimming accounts for 5 bases at V and 5 bases at J, while the number of junction bases matched to no gene is 12. The library was obtained by the immunoSEQ multiplex PCR assay. TCRdb's version of the immuneACCESS table is confined to in-frame rearrangements and falls short of the full clone set. An unresolved V gene accounts for under half of the shortfall where checked; the remainder is of unknown origin. The sample has 65,000 to 85,000 clones on record, under 90% of them singletons. The ten largest clonotypes hold over 9% of the sample.

The TCR was taken from a woman aged 50 to 65 with colorectal cancer. The sequence links TRBV7-9 to TRBJ2-5; a stretch of 12 junction bases matches TRBD2. Sequences were obtained from PBMCs. The CDR3 loop reads CASSPTSGGTLGETQYF. The bases are TGTGCCAGCAGCCCCACTAGCGGGGGGACCTTGGGGGAGACCCAGTACTTC.